Listed below are T cell receptor beta chains from one sample, sequenced in a study of blood T cell repertoires in COVID-19. Assay used: immunoSEQ multiplex PCR; TCRdb lists only in-frame clones, some missing. The table lists approximately 100,000 clones, 70% to 90% of them singletons, with roughly 12% in the top ten. What was sequenced was peripheral blood. The receptors shown here come from a human donor in a cohort sampled during active COVID-19. Each CDR3 is given with its conserved first and last residue. A D gene is named only where the DNA matches it firmly. Only part of the rows carry a size: once, few, many, or a class if the clone is expanded.

NA	TRBV11-2	NA	TRBJ1-3	CASSLDQRVPGNTIYF	TGTGCCAGCAGCTTAGACCAGAGGGTCCCTGGAAACACCATATATTTT
TRBD2	TRBV6-5	once	TRBJ2-1	CASSFGGDSYNEQFF	TGTGCCAGCAGTTTCGGGGGGGACTCCTACAATGAGCAGTTCTTC
TRBD1	TRBV28	NA	TRBJ2-7	CASSLSSGGYEQYF	TGTGCCAGCAGTTTATCGTCAGGGGGCTACGAGCAGTACTTC
NA	TRBV5-4	few	TRBJ2-3	CASSLAGTQPPDTQYF	TGTGCCAGCAGCTTGGCTGGGACACAGCCCCCAGATACGCAGTATTTT
NA	TRBV2	NA	TRBJ2-4	CASGPGVSVGKNIQYF	TGTGCCAGCGGGCCGGGAGTTTCGGTGGGCAAAAACATTCAGTACTTC
TRBD1	TRBV12-5	NA	TRBJ1-2	CASGPDRAGDYGYTF	TGTGCTAGTGGCCCGGACAGGGCCGGGGACTATGGCTACACCTTC
NA	TRBV5-1	NA	TRBJ2-1	CASTGTLSYNEQFF	TGCGCCAGCACTGGCACCCTTTCCTACAATGAGCAGTTCTTC
NA	TRBV7-8	NA	TRBJ1-4	CASSFLQGFGEKLFF	TGTGCCAGCAGCTTTCTACAGGGTTTCGGGGAAAAACTGTTTTTT
TRBD1	TRBV27	NA	TRBJ2-1	CASRFGQGAHNEQFF	TGTGCCAGCAGATTCGGACAGGGGGCCCACAATGAGCAGTTCTTC
TRBD1	TRBV5-8	NA	TRBJ2-6	CAEDTRGPGANVLTF	TGTGCCGAGGACACCAGGGGGCCCGGGGCCAACGTCCTGACTTTC
TRBD1	TRBV6-2/TRBV6-3	NA	TRBJ1-1	CASSQQGAGTEAFF	TGTGCCAGCAGTCAACAGGGGGCAGGCACTGAAGCTTTCTTT
TRBD1	TRBV25-1	NA	TRBJ2-5	CASSEGTGQRQETQYF	TGTGCCAGCAGTGAGGGGACAGGCCAGCGCCAAGAGACCCAGTACTTC
NA	TRBV7-2	NA	TRBJ1-5	CASSLVGGSGNQPQHF	TGTGCCAGCAGCTTAGTGGGGGGTAGCGGCAATCAGCCCCAGCATTTT
NA	TRBV6-2/TRBV6-3	NA	TRBJ1-2	CASSASWGHGGYTF	TGTGCCAGCAGTGCGAGTTGGGGGCACGGAGGCTACACCTTC
TRBD2	TRBV6-5	NA	TRBJ2-2	CASSYPLAGAPGELFF	TGTGCCAGCAGTTACCCACTAGCGGGAGCACCCGGGGAGCTGTTTTTT
NA	TRBV6-5	NA	TRBJ1-1	CASRVGPIEAFF	TGTGCCAGCAGGGTCGGTCCGATTGAAGCTTTCTTT
TRBD1	TRBV19	NA	TRBJ1-6	CASSGDRASPLHF	TGTGCCAGCTCGGGGGACAGGGCTTCACCCCTCCACTTT
TRBD1	TRBV4-1	NA	TRBJ2-7	CASSYRQGAGWAHYEQYF	TGCGCCAGCAGCTACCGACAGGGGGCGGGCTGGGCTCACTACGAGCAGTACTTC
NA	TRBV4-3	NA	TRBJ1-2	CASSQDLTEGHNYGYTF	TGCGCCAGCAGCCAAGATTTAACGGAGGGGCATAACTATGGCTACACCTTC
NA	TRBV7-8	NA	TRBJ2-1	CASSLDRSYNEQFF	TGTGCCAGCAGCTTAGATCGCTCCTACAATGAGCAGTTCTTC
NA	TRBV9	NA	TRBJ1-1	CASSLRDSVGEAFF	TGTGCCAGCAGCTTACGGGACTCTGTCGGTGAAGCTTTCTTT
TRBD1	TRBV27	NA	TRBJ1-3	CASSPTGTGNTIYF	TGTGCCAGCAGTCCGACAGGGACTGGAAACACCATATATTTT
TRBD1	TRBV5-8	NA	TRBJ1-2	CASSLPGTGFGKSANYGYTF	TGTGCCAGCAGCTTGCCCGGGACAGGGTTCGGAAAGTCCGCTAACTATGGCTACACCTTC
TRBD1	TRBV28	NA	TRBJ1-4	CASSSHSQGEGGKLFF	TGTGCCAGCAGTTCCCACTCACAGGGGGAGGGCGGAAAACTGTTTTTT
NA	TRBV4-1	NA	TRBJ1-6	CASSPRGSSYNSPLHF	TGCGCCAGCAGCCCCCGGGGGAGCTCCTATAATTCACCCCTCCACTTT
TRBD1	TRBV27	few	TRBJ1-5	CASRPGQVGNQPQHF	TGTGCCAGCAGGCCGGGACAGGTGGGCAATCAGCCCCAGCATTTT
NA	TRBV19	NA	TRBJ1-5	CASSIVEDQPQHF	TGTGCCAGTAGTATAGTCGAGGATCAGCCCCAGCATTTT
TRBD1	TRBV6-5	once	TRBJ1-2	CASSYSGQAANYGYTF	TGTGCCAGCAGTTACTCGGGACAGGCAGCTAACTATGGCTACACCTTC
TRBD2	TRBV29-1	NA	TRBJ2-1	CSVGKEVVAGGPVNEQFF	TGCAGCGTTGGAAAAGAGGTGGTAGCGGGAGGGCCGGTCAATGAGCAGTTCTTC
TRBD1	TRBV6-1	NA	TRBJ2-7	CASSEGAGGIYEQYF	TGTGCCAGCAGTGAAGGGGCAGGGGGCATCTACGAGCAGTACTTC
NA	TRBV28	once	TRBJ1-2	CASSPVDGLYGYTF	TGTGCCAGCAGTCCGGTCGACGGACTCTATGGCTACACCTTC
NA	TRBV24-1	NA	TRBJ2-3	CATKGDASTDTQYF	TGTGCCACCAAGGGGGACGCTAGCACAGATACGCAGTATTTT
NA	TRBV7-3	NA	TRBJ2-1	CASSLYAGAYNEQFF	TGTGCCAGCAGCTTATATGCGGGGGCATACAATGAGCAGTTCTTC
NA	TRBV15	NA	TRBJ2-3	CATSRAGDTQYF	TGTGCCACCAGCAGAGCGGGAGATACGCAGTATTTT
TRBD2	TRBV13	many	TRBJ2-1	CASSPEGLGSYNEQFF	TGTGCCAGCAGCCCTGAGGGACTAGGATCTTACAATGAGCAGTTCTTC
TRBD2	TRBV7-2	few	TRBJ2-6	CASTGGGSLVGNVLTF	TGTGCCAGCACCGGGGGAGGGAGTCTCGTCGGCAACGTCCTGACTTTC
NA	TRBV25-1	NA	TRBJ1-3	CASRSLRGQSGNTIYF	TGTGCCAGCAGATCCCTTCGGGGACAATCTGGAAACACCATATATTTT
NA	TRBV5-4	NA	TRBJ2-3	CASSSWADTQYF	TGTGCCAGCAGCTCTTGGGCGGATACGCAGTATTTT
NA	TRBV21-1	few	TRBJ2-7	CASRTSVVHEQYF	TGTGCCAGCAGGACTAGCGTGGTCCACGAGCAGTACTTC